Presented here are 14 T cell receptor beta chains from one specimen sequenced in a study of T cell responses to AZD1222 COVID-19 vaccine. Method: immunoSEQ multiplex PCR; TCRdb's copy keeps in-frame clones and lacks some. This sample carries about 140,000 clones, roughly 85% of them seen once, and the ten largest clones take about 7.9%. The sequencing used peripheral blood, collected 28 days after the second dose of the MenACWY control vaccine. These TCRs come from an adult who received the MenACWY meningococcal vaccine as a control.

The V call is TRBV6-4, the J call TRBJ2-1; D is unresolved. This CDR3 is 15 amino acids long. Trimming shortened V by 0 bases and J by 6 bases, and 12 bases separated the two germline ends. The germline CDR1 and CDR2 sequences are MRHNA and SNTAGT. The CDR3 reads CASSDSVLESNEQFF. Written as DNA, the CDR3 is TGTGCCAGCAGTGACTCCGTACTGGAGAGCAATGAGCAGTTCTTC.

About this clone itself: The same CDR3 is also encoded by other DNA sequences in this sample. This chain uses TRBV7-9 with TRBJ2-3; no definite D call. Deletions cut 2 bases from V and 4 bases from J, with 4 bases between. Germline CDR1 SEHNR, CDR2 FQNEAQ (reference sequence). CDR3 length: 12 residues. CDR3 sequence: CASSLTADTQYF. CDR3 sequence (DNA): TGTGCCAGCAGCTTAACGGCAGATACGCAGTATTTT. The whole variable domain, filled in from reference TRBV7-9 and TRBJ2-3, reads DTGVSQNPRHKITKRGQNVTFRCDPISEHNRLYWYRQTLGQGPEFLTYFQNEAQLEKSRLLSDRFSAERPKGSFSTLEIQRTEQGDSAMYLCASSLTADTQYFGPGTRLTVL.

The CDR3 protein is CASSQDTGGYEGETQYF. CDR3 DNA sequence: TGCGCCAGCAGCCAAGATACAGGGGGCTATGAGGGAGAGACCCAGTACTTC. The chain couples TRBV4-3 to TRBJ2-5, with 9 bases that match TRBD1. J was trimmed by 4 bases and V by 0 bases; bases with no gene match: 9. Germline V gene data show CDR1 as LGHNA and CDR2 as YSLEER. The CDR3 runs 17 residues.

This clone has just a few counts. The rearrangement uses TRBV5-8 and TRBJ2-3; 12 nucleotides align to TRBD2. The CDR3 is made up of 18 amino acids. Germline V gene lookup returns CDR1 SGHTS and CDR2 YDEGEE. Trimming took 2 bases from V and 0 from J; bases not matched to a gene: 7. CDR3 sequence: CASSFPLAGGSSTDTQYF. The CDR3 DNA is TGTGCCAGCAGCTTCCCCCTAGCGGGGGGGTCTAGCACAGATACGCAGTATTTT.

The chain joins TRBV27 to TRBJ2-7; D may correspond to TRBD1 or TRBD2 (5 bases each). From germline, CDR1 is MNHEY and CDR2 SMNVEV (reference sequence). Trimming took off 6 bases at V and 3 bases at J, with 21 bases between the two ends. The CDR3 has 16 residues. This chain's CDR3 is CASSPTRGSDGYEQYF. CDR3 nucleotides: TGTGCCAGCAGCCCTACCCGGGGCAGTGATGGCTACGAGCAGTACTTC.

The chain links TRBV19 to TRBJ1-2; D might be TRBD1 (5 bases). The CDR3 consists of 14 residues. Germline V gives CDR1 LNHDA, CDR2 SQIVND (reference sequence). V lost 3 bases and J 2 bases, leaving 10 bases between the germline ends. CDR3 residues: CASSISGGNYGYTF. The DNA for the CDR3 is TGTGCCAGTAGTATTTCCGGGGGAAACTATGGCTACACCTTC.

The chain recombines TRBV28 with TRBJ2-1; 8 nucleotides align to TRBD1. The CDR3 is 16 amino acids. CDR1 is MDHEN, CDR2 SYDVKM, per germline. With 3 bases clipped from V and 5 bases from J, the junction kept 9 bases outside the gene matches. The CDR3 nucleotides are TGTGCCAGCAGTTTCCTACGTGGACAGGGAAACAATGAGCAGTTCTTC. Translated: CASSFLRGQGNNEQFF.

The rearrangement links TRBV30 to TRBJ2-2; no clear D gene. The V gene's germline CDR1 is GTSNPN and CDR2 SVGIG (reference sequence). V was cut by 7 bases and J by 1 base, with 10 bases left in between. The CDR3 length is 13 residues. Written as DNA, the CDR3 is TGTGCCTACAGCCTGTTGAACACCGGGGAGCTGTTTTTT. Translation: CAYSLLNTGELFF.

V is TRBV4-3 and J is TRBJ2-3; 8 bases agree with TRBD2. V was clipped by 0 bases and J by 4 bases; unmatched bases: 6. Germline CDR1 and CDR2: LGHNA and YSLEER. The CDR3 runs to 16 residues. CDR3 nucleotide sequence: TGCGCCAGCAGCCAAGATGGAGCGGGAGCGGCAGATACGCAGTATTTT. Protein: CASSQDGAGAADTQYF.

V and J are TRBV30 and TRBJ2-7; D perhaps matches TRBD2 (5 bases). Trimming pared 1 base from V and 2 bases from J, leaving 9 bases between. The CDR3 extends over 13 amino acids. From germline, CDR1 is GTSNPN and CDR2 SVGIG (reference sequence). The CDR3 region has the DNA TGTGCCTGGAGTGGAGGGAGCGCCTACGAGCAGTACTTC. Its protein product is CAWSGGSAYEQYF. Variable domain in full (rest from reference TRBV30 and TRBJ2-7): SQTIHQWPATLVQPVGSPLSLECTVEGTSNPNLYWYRQAAGRGLQLLFYSVGIGQISSEVPQNLSASRPQDRQFILSSKKLLLSDSGFYLCAWSGGSAYEQYFGPGTRLTVT.

The CDR3 sequence is CASSRKDGYTF. DNA for the CDR3: TGTGCCAGCAGTAGGAAGGATGGCTACACCTTC. The V call is TRBV6-5, the J call TRBJ1-2; D is unresolved. Germline V CDR1 and CDR2: MNHEY, SVGAGI. CDR3 length equals 11 residues. With 5 bases removed from V and 6 bases from J, the gap between germline ends came to 7 bases.

V is TRBV29-1 and J is TRBJ2-4, with 7 bases matching TRBD2. The trim removed 8 bases at V and 1 base at J, leaving 11 bases unmatched. The CDR3 has 15 residues. The germline V gene encodes CDR1 SQVTM and CDR2 ANQGSEA. The CDR3 bases are TGCAGCACCTCTGCCGGGGGGTCGGCCAAAAACATTCAGTACTTC. It specifies CSTSAGGSAKNIQYF.

The chain combines TRBV28 with TRBJ2-7; TRBD1 agrees at 7 bases. The CDR3 is 13 amino acids. With V trimmed by 5 bases and J by 6 bases, 7 bases remained unmatched. Germline loops: CDR1 MDHEN, CDR2 SYDVKM. As DNA, the CDR3 is TGTGCCAGCAGTCCCGGGACAGCGCCCGAGCAGTACGTC. Translating it yields CASSPGTAPEQYV.

This chain connects TRBV6-5 to TRBJ2-7; 8 bases fit TRBD2. Germline loops: CDR1 MNHEY, CDR2 SVGAGI. The CDR3 runs 14 residues. V trimming: 9 bases; J trimming: 2 bases; junction bases outside the gene matches: 9. CDR3 region: CASSTSGTAYEQYF. The CDR3 region has the DNA TGTGCCAGTTCAACTAGCGGTACAGCCTACGAGCAGTACTTC.